These T cell receptor beta chains were read from a single sample in a study of T cell repertoires in cytomegalovirus infection. TCRdb independently ran MiXCR on the reads; one entry per CDR3 protein. The sample has tens of thousands of distinct CDR3 sequences, 20% to 25% seen once. These TCRs are of unknown antigen specificity. The sequencing sample was made of PBMCs, sequenced either directly or after in vitro stimulation (not recorded which). The receptor set was obtained from a human donor in good health (CMV status not recorded). Some clones in this sample may be carry-over from other donors' samples. Both conserved end residues are part of each CDR3. A D gene is named only where the DNA matches it firmly. Size is stated for part of the rows, as once, few or many counts, or as a class when the clone is expanded.

J,size,D,V,DNA,CDR3
TRBJ2-1,-,TRBD1,TRBV28,TGTGCCAGCCGGGACAGGGGAGAGAATGAGCAGTTCTTC,CASRDRGENEQFF
TRBJ2-7,-,TRBD1,TRBV29-1,TGCAGCGTTGGGGACAGGGGAACCGTCGAGCAGTACTTC,CSVGDRGTVEQYF
TRBJ2-7,few,TRBD1,TRBV27,TGTGCCAGCAGTTTAGGGACAGGGGTGGACGAGCAGTACTTC,CASSLGTGVDEQYF
TRBJ1-1,-,-,TRBV15,TGTGCCACCAGCAGAGATCATGCCGGGACTGAAGCTTTCTTT,CATSRDHAGTEAFF
TRBJ2-1,-,-,TRBV5-1,TGCGCCAGCAGCCAGGGCTTGGGACGCTCCTACAATGAGCAGTTCTTC,CASSQGLGRSYNEQFF
TRBJ1-1,-,-,TRBV6-6,TGTGCCAGCAGGTCGGAGGGTATGAACACTGAAGCTTTCTTT,CASRSEGMNTEAFF
TRBJ2-2,many,-,TRBV19,TGTGCCAGTAGTATAGGAAACAGCTACACCGGGGAGCTGTTTTTT,CASSIGNSYTGELFF
TRBJ1-5,once,-,TRBV4-3,TGCGCCAGCAGCCAAAGACAGGGCAATCAGCCCCAGCATTTT,CASSQRQGNQPQHF
TRBJ2-3,few,-,TRBV7-9,TGTGCCAGCAGCTTATTGAGAAGTCGAGCGGGAGATACGCAGTATTTT,CASSLLRSRAGDTQYF
TRBJ1-5,many,-,TRBV28,TGTGCCAGCAGTTTATTTCAGGGGAGGCCCCAGCATTTT,CASSLFQGRPQHF
TRBJ1-1,few,TRBD1,TRBV28,TGTGCCAGCAGTTTATCTGCAGGGGGCGCTTTCTTT,CASSLSAGGAFF
TRBJ2-6,few,TRBD2,TRBV12-3/TRBV12-4,TGTGCCAGCAGTTCTTATCCGGGACTAGCGGGAGAGGGGGGGAACTCTGGGGCCAACGTCCTGACTTTC,CASSSYPGLAGEGGNSGANVLTF
TRBJ2-1,many,-,TRBV7-3,TGTGCCAGCAGCCCCACCCCCCGCGGGACTTCCTACAATGAGCAGTTCTTC,CASSPTPRGTSYNEQFF
TRBJ2-5,many,TRBD2,TRBV7-2,TGTGCCAGCAGCCCGAATATGGGGGGGGAGACCCAGTACTTC,CASSPNMGGETQYF
TRBJ2-3,many,TRBD1,TRBV10-3,TGTGCCATCAGTGATCGGGACAGGTCCACAGATACGCAGTATTTT,CAISDRDRSTDTQYF
TRBJ2-1,-,TRBD2,TRBV19,TGTGCCAGTAGGATGGGGGGGAGCTCCTACAATGAGCAGTTCTTC,CASRMGGSSYNEQFF
TRBJ1-5,many,TRBD1,TRBV7-9,TGTGCCAGCAGCTTAGGGACAGGTAGCAATCAGCCCCAGCATTTT,CASSLGTGSNQPQHF
TRBJ1-1,few,-,TRBV5-1,TGCGCCAGCAGCTTAACAGGCCCAAGGGCTGAAGCTTTCTTT,CASSLTGPRAEAFF
TRBJ2-7,few,TRBD2,TRBV20-1,TGCAGTGCTCTGGGGGGGAGGGCTTACGAGCAGTACTTC,CSALGGRAYEQYF
TRBJ1-6,few,TRBD1,TRBV28,TGTGCCAGCCGTCAGGGGGCTACGTCACCCCTCCACTTT,CASRQGATSPLHF
TRBJ2-3,many,TRBD2,TRBV7-2,TGTGCCAGCAGCCCTCGACTAGCGGGACTGGCAGATACGCAGTATTTT,CASSPRLAGLADTQYF
TRBJ2-5,-,-,TRBV5-1,TGCGCCAGCAGCTTGACTAGCCTCCAAGAGACCCAGTACTTC,CASSLTSLQETQYF
TRBJ2-1,many,-,TRBV7-9,TGTGCCAGCAGCTTACGGGAAGGGAATGAGCAGTTCTTC,CASSLREGNEQFF
TRBJ2-7,-,-,TRBV5-5,TGTGCCAGCAGCATCATCGTCTCGGGGACGGTTCCCTACGAGCAGTACTTC,CASSIIVSGTVPYEQYF
TRBJ1-6,few,-,TRBV25-1,TGTGCCAGCAGTGGGCGAGGGGTTTATAATTCACCCCTCCACTTT,CASSGRGVYNSPLHF